This is a list of T cell receptor beta chains from one sample in a study of T cell repertoires in cytomegalovirus infection. TCRdb processed the reads anew with MiXCR; each CDR3 protein has one entry. Of approximately 500,000 distinct CDR3 sequences in the sample, 16% were seen once. Sequenced material: CD8+ T cells from PBMCs. The origin of the receptors is a human donor in good health (CMV status not recorded). Some clones in this sample may be carry-over from other donors' samples. The CDR3 runs from the conserved cysteine through the conserved F or W. Fields, in order: clone size, J gene, V gene, CDR3 length, D gene, CDR3 protein, CDR3 DNA. The D gene is left open where the match is weak. Expanded clones get a size class; other rows say once, few or many, or leave the size out.

size: -; J: TRBJ1-1; V: TRBV12-3/TRBV12-4; length: 16; D: TRBD1; CDR3: CASSLEPTGVNTEDFF; DNA: TGTGCAAGCAGTTTAGAGCCGACAGGGGTGAACACTGAAGATTTCTTT
size: many; J: TRBJ1-1; V: TRBV27; length: 13; D: -; CDR3: CASSLSGLTEAFF; DNA: TGTGCCAGCAGTTTATCAGGGCTCACTGAAGCTTTCTTT
size: many; J: TRBJ1-2; V: TRBV12-3/TRBV12-4; length: 15; D: -; CDR3: CASSLKTTVSSGYTF; DNA: TGTGCCAGCAGTTTAAAGACGACCGTGAGTTCTGGCTACACCTTC
size: many; J: TRBJ2-7; V: TRBV10-3; length: 15; D: TRBD1; CDR3: CAISERGQGVYEQYF; DNA: TGTGCCATCAGTGAAAGGGGACAGGGAGTCTACGAGCAGTACTTC
size: few; J: TRBJ1-1; V: TRBV10-3; length: 16; D: TRBD1; CDR3: CAISEWARDRPGAAFF; DNA: TGTGCCATCAGTGAATGGGCCCGGGACAGGCCGGGCGCGGCTTTCTTT
size: -; J: TRBJ1-1; V: TRBV7-9; length: 15; D: TRBD1; CDR3: CASSLVQGKNTLAFF; DNA: TGTGCCAGCAGTTTAGTACAGGGGAAGAACACTTTAGCTTTCTTT
size: -; J: TRBJ1-4; V: TRBV7-4; length: 18; D: -; CDR3: CASSLDMWPGWNNEKLFF; DNA: TGTGCCAGCAGCTTAGATATGTGGCCAGGGTGGAATAATGAAAAACTGTTTTTT
size: many; J: TRBJ2-1; V: TRBV19; length: 16; D: -; CDR3: CASSIVPGRSYNEQFF; DNA: TGTGCCAGTAGTATTGTTCCCGGCCGCTCCTACAATGAGCAGTTCTTC
size: -; J: TRBJ1-4; V: TRBV6-5; length: 14; D: TRBD1; CDR3: CASSYGQGGEKLFF; DNA: TGTGCCAGCAGTTACGGACAGGGTGGGGAAAAACTGTTTTTT
size: many; J: TRBJ1-1; V: TRBV7-9; length: 16; D: TRBD1; CDR3: CASSPRTGHGFTEAFF; DNA: TGTGCCAGCAGCCCAAGGACAGGACACGGATTCACTGAAGCTTTCTTT
size: few; J: TRBJ1-2; V: TRBV27; length: 17; D: TRBD1; CDR3: CASSASPGQGADYGYTF; DNA: TGTGCCAGCAGTGCCTCTCCTGGACAGGGGGCGGACTATGGCTACACCTTC
size: once; J: TRBJ1-1; V: TRBV27; length: 12; D: -; CDR3: CASSFPGEEAFF; DNA: TGTGCCAGCAGTTTTCCAGGAGAAGAAGCTTTCTTT
size: -; J: TRBJ2-7; V: TRBV2; length: 11; D: -; CDR3: CASNNAYEQYF; DNA: TGTGCCAGCAATAATGCGTACGAGCAGTACTTC
size: -; J: TRBJ2-7; V: TRBV15; length: 16; D: -; CDR3: CATSRDQPPQGYEQYF; DNA: TGTGCCACCAGCAGAGATCAACCCCCCCAGGGTTACGAGCAGTACTTC
size: few; J: TRBJ1-5; V: TRBV27; length: 17; D: -; CDR3: CASSPQPGFYSNQPQHF; DNA: TGTGCCAGCAGTCCTCAGCCGGGTTTTTATAGCAATCAGCCCCAGCATTTT
size: few; J: TRBJ2-3; V: TRBV6-5; length: 13; D: -; CDR3: CASGWRGTDTQYF; DNA: TGTGCCAGCGGATGGCGGGGCACAGATACGCAGTATTTT
size: -; J: TRBJ2-7; V: TRBV5-6; length: 13; D: -; CDR3: CASSLPGPTEQYF; DNA: TGTGCCAGCAGCTTACCGGGACCCACTGAGCAGTACTTC
size: -; J: TRBJ1-2; V: TRBV4-1; length: 16; D: -; CDR3: CASSQDGQEIVDGYTF; DNA: TGCGCCAGCAGCCAAGACGGGCAGGAGATAGTCGATGGCTACACCTTC